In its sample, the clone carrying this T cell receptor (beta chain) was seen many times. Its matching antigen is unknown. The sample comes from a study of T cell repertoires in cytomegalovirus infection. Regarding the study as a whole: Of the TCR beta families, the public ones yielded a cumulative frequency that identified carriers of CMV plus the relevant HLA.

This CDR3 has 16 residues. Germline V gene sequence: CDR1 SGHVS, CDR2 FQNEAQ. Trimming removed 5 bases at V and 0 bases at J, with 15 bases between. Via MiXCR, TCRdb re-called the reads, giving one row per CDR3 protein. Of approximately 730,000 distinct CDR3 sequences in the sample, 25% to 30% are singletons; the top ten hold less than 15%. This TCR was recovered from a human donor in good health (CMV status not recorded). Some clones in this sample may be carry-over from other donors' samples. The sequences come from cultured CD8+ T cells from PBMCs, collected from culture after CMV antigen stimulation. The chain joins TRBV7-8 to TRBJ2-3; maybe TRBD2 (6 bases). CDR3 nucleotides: TGTGCCAGCAGCGAACTAGCTCCTTCTAGCACAGATACGCAGTATTTT. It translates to CASSELAPSSTDTQYF.